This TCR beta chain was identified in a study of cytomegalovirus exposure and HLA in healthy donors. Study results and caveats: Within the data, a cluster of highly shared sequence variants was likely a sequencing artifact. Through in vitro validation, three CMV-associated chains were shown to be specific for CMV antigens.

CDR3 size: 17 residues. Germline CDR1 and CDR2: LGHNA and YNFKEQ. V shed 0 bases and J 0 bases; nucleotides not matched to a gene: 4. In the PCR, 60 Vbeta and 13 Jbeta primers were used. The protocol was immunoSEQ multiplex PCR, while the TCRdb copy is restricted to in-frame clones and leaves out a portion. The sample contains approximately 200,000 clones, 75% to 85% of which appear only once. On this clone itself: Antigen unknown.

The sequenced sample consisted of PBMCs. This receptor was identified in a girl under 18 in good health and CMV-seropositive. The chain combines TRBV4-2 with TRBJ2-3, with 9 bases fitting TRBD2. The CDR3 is CASSQDGAGGSTDTQYF. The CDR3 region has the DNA TGTGCCAGCAGCCAAGATGGGGCGGGGGGGAGCACAGATACGCAGTATTTT.